Sequencing of this T cell receptor (beta chain) was carried out in a study of T cell clones after liver transplantation. Study as a whole: Standard immunosuppression, with no induction, continued until 12-24 months after transplant. Tolerance: complete withdrawal held at least one year, liver enzymes staying within twice normal.

Trimming took 1 base from V and 2 from J, leaving 12 bases between them. CDR1 is SGHRS and CDR2 is YFSETQ in the germline V gene. This CDR3 contains 15 residues. Profiled with immunoSEQ multiplex PCR; TCRdb holds only in-frame clones, not every one. Among around 100,000 clones, around four fifths were seen once, and the ten largest hold 0.99%. Sorting of unstimulated PBMCs yielded separate CD3+CD4+ and CD3+CD8+ fractions. The V call is TRBV5-1, the J call TRBJ2-5; no definite D call. The TCR was taken from a human donor who received a liver transplant. Sample: CD4+ T cells from blood, taken before liver transplant. DNA of the CDR3: TGCGCCAGCAGCTTGAGCCCTACCGTACAAGAGACCCAGTACTTC. This gives the protein CASSLSPTVQETQYF. Together with reference TRBV5-1 and TRBJ2-5, the CDR3 gives the full variable domain: KAGVTQTPRYLIKTRGQQVTLSCSPISGHRSVSWYQQTPGQGLQFLFEYFSETQRNKGNFPGRFSGRQFSNSRSEMNVSTLELGDSALYLCASSLSPTVQETQYFGPGTRLLVL.